This TCR beta chain was recorded in a study of blood T cell repertoires in COVID-19. Authors' analysis steps: Nucleated cell counts were estimated from reference gene primer amplification. Clones were sequenced by immunoSEQ multiplex PCR, and TCRdb holds only the in-frame ones, with some missing. V and J calls and clone size are those listed in that table; D and trimming were worked out from the DNA. The data show about 20,000 clones, about 90% seen once. By share, this clone ranks as large. Per germline, CDR1 MNHEY and CDR2 SVGAGI. The CDR3 spans 15 residues. Germline trimming cut 5 bases from V and 2 bases from J; bases unmatched to any gene: 8.

Material for sequencing was peripheral blood. The V gene is TRBV6-5, the J gene TRBJ2-5; 7 positions match TRBD1. The clonotype comes from a human donor in a cohort sampled during active COVID-19. Written as DNA, the CDR3 is TGTGCCAGCAGTCCACGGGACAGACGACAAGAGACCCAGTACTTC. It yields the protein CASSPRDRRQETQYF.